One sample yielded the 5 T cell receptor beta chains listed below, sequenced in a study of OX40 agonist ivuxolimab in advanced cancers. TCRdb's copy holds only in-frame clones and misses some; the assay was immunoSEQ multiplex PCR. The sample consists of fewer than 30,000 clones, around 75% of them appearing once. The sample in question was CD4+ or CD8+ T cells sorted from blood, obtained in a trial of the OX40 agonist ivuxolimab. The receptors were gathered from an adult with an advanced solid tumor such as melanoma, head and neck, liver or kidney cancer.

The chain combines TRBV28 with TRBJ2-5; D is unclear. V lost 6 bases and J lost 3, with 11 bases in between. The CDR3 runs to 13 residues. Per the germline V gene, CDR1 is MDHEN and CDR2 is SYDVKM. The CDR3 loop is CASRLQNEETQYF. CDR3 coding DNA: TGTGCCAGCAGGCTCCAGAATGAAGAGACCCAGTACTTC.

The chain couples TRBV4-2 to TRBJ2-7; the D gene is possibly TRBD2 (5 bases). The germline gives CDR1 LGHNA, CDR2 YNFKEQ. Trimming removed 0 bases from V and 3 bases from J, with 15 bases in between. The length of the CDR3 is 16 residues. Here the CDR3 DNA reads TGTGCCAGCAGCCAAGATAGCGAGATGTTCGACTACGAGCAGTACTTC. It is translated as CASSQDSEMFDYEQYF.

This clone appeared once. The chain recombines TRBV6-5 with TRBJ2-1, with TRBD1 as a possible D gene (6 bases). The length of the CDR3 is 12 residues. In germline, CDR1 is MNHEY, CDR2 SVGAGI. V lost 6 bases and J 8 bases, leaving 11 bases between the germline ends. The CDR3 reads CASSLQGDEQFF. CDR3 DNA: TGTGCCAGCAGCCTACAGGGCGATGAGCAGTTCTTC.

This clone was recorded a few times. This chain joins TRBV19 and TRBJ1-2, with D tentatively TRBD1 (5 bases). This CDR3 region has 15 residues. The V gene lost 5 bases and the J gene lost 0 bases, with 13 bases spanning the gap. CDR1 LNHDA and CDR2 SQIVND come from the germline V gene (reference sequence). CDR3 coding DNA: TGTGCCAGTAGTCGCAGCAGGGACTCTAACTATGGCTACACCTTC. This translates into CASSRSRDSNYGYTF. The full variable domain, in which reference TRBV19 and TRBJ1-2 provide the parts outside the CDR3, is DGGITQSPKYLFRKEGQNVTLSCEQNLNHDAMYWYRQDPGQGLRLIYYSQIVNDFQKGDIAEGYSVSREKKESFPLTVTSAQKNPTAFYLCASSRSRDSNYGYTFGSGTRLTVV.

The rearrangement joins TRBV28 to TRBJ1-5; D may be TRBD1 (5 bases). The CDR3 covers 13 residues. Deletions cut 2 bases from V and 7 bases from J, with 9 bases between. The germline gives CDR1 MDHEN, CDR2 SYDVKM. In DNA form, the CDR3 reads TGTGCCAGCAGTTTAAGGGGTTACCAGCCCCAGCATTTT. Translation: CASSLRGYQPQHF.